This T cell receptor (beta chain) was found in a study of T cell changes during pregnancy in multiple sclerosis (dated by TCRdb to between 2018 and 2021). General notes on the study: In women with multiple sclerosis, the researchers looked at how the T cell repertoire shifted as pregnancy progressed.

Comments on this clone: Its antigen is still unknown. No quality values exist for individual bases; no much larger clone is one base distant.

CDR1 SGHRS and CDR2 YFSETQ are derived from the germline V gene. From the cysteine up to the phenylalanine, the CDR3 has a length of 14 residues. Of all the DNA, just the CDR3 is kept, 42 bases in frame from base 1. Trimming removed 0 bases from V and 8 bases from J; the gene matches leave 4 bases unexplained. The library was generated by the immunoSEQ multiplex PCR assay. TCRdb limited this immuneACCESS table to in-frame rearrangements with V and J called. A share of clones is missing; checked studies link under half to unresolved V genes, and the rest is unexplained. The sample records 65,000 to 85,000 clones, about 94% of which are singletons. The top ten hold about 1% of the sample.

The origin of this receptor is a female donor in good health, enrolled as a control in a pregnancy study. This material consisted of peripheral blood, taken in the second trimester of pregnancy. The chain is made from TRBV5-1 and TRBJ2-4, with TRBD1 matching 8 junction bases. In nucleotides, the sequence is TGCGCCAGCAGCTTGGCGGGACAGGCTTACATTCAGTACTTC. Translated, this is CASSLAGQAYIQYF.